The clone carrying this T cell receptor beta chain was seen a handful of times. Its cognate antigen is unknown. CDR1 is LGHNA and CDR2 is YNFKEQ in the germline V gene. J was trimmed by 6 bases and V by 0 bases; bases with no gene match: 8. The CDR3 consists of 16 residues. This specimen comes from a study of post-analysis software for immune sequencing data. Looking at the study overall: Patients had relapsing-remitting, secondary progressive or progressive-relapsing multiple sclerosis; some lacked subtype. General study results and limits: Compared with controls, patients had more of about 5 TRBV segments, including TRBV5-6, TRBV5-1 and TRBV20-1.

Prepared libraries of TCR beta cDNA carried unique molecular identifiers. TCRdb re-derived calls from the PCR reads in MiXCR, one entry per CDR3 protein. Of 700,000 to 900,000 distinct CDR3 sequences listed, roughly 46% are singletons. This TCR derives from a girl under 18 with multiple sclerosis. The chain combines TRBV4-2 with TRBJ2-7, with 10 positions matching TRBD2. Sequencing was carried out using blood. CDR3 in DNA: TGTGCCAGCAGCCAAGATTTGGCTAGCGGGAGAGTCGAGCAGTACTTC. Residues: CASSQDLASGRVEQYF.